Following are 8 T cell receptor beta chains from one sample sequenced in a study of OX40 agonist ivuxolimab in advanced cancers. The library was generated by the immunoSEQ multiplex PCR assay. Here the immuneACCESS table is served through TCRdb, limited to in-frame sequences with V and J called. Missing clones are a known gap in these copies; in checked studies unresolved V genes cover under half, and the rest lacks a known reason. The sample profile shows approximately 80,000 clones; 89% of them were found once. The ten largest clones represent roughly 0.2% of the sample. The material was CD4+ or CD8+ T cells sorted from blood, obtained in a trial of the OX40 agonist ivuxolimab. These receptors came from an adult with an advanced solid tumor such as melanoma, head and neck, liver or kidney cancer.

The genes are TRBV7-2 and TRBJ1-5, with D perhaps TRBD1 (6 bases). The germline CDR1 and CDR2 sequences are SGHTA and FQGNSA. The CDR3 totals 16 residues. V was shortened by 5 bases and J by 3 bases, with 17 bases between the two germline ends. In nucleotides, the CDR3 is TGTGCCAGCAGCCCACAACCGGGACACCTCAATCAGCCCCAGCATTTT. It encodes CASSPQPGHLNQPQHF.

There are a few counts of this clone. The V and J genes are TRBV29-1 and TRBJ1-1, with D possibly TRBD1 on 5 matching bases. Trimming shortened V by 5 bases and J by 6 bases, and 13 bases separated the two germline ends. CDR3 length: 12 amino acids. Germline CDR1 reads SQVTM; CDR2 reads ANQGSEA. DNA of the CDR3: TGCAGCGTTCAGGCCAGGGCGTCTGAAGCTTTCTTT. The encoded protein is CSVQARASEAFF.

The chain has TRBV9 and TRBJ2-5; D is ambiguous. There are 14 residues in the CDR3. V lost 0 bases to trimming and J lost 0 bases, with 6 bases between them. CDR1 and CDR2 from the germline V gene are SGDLS and YYNGEE. The CDR3: CASSVGGYQETQYF. In DNA form, the CDR3 reads TGTGCCAGCAGCGTAGGTGGGTACCAAGAGACCCAGTACTTC. Together with reference TRBV9 and TRBJ2-5, the CDR3 gives the full variable domain: DSGVTQTPKHLITATGQRVTLRCSPRSGDLSVYWYQQSLDQGLQFLIQYYNGEERAKGNILERFSAQQFPDLHSELNLSSLELGDSALYFCASSVGGYQETQYFGPGTRLLVL.

V and J are TRBV2 and TRBJ2-7; 7 bases match TRBD2. Trimming cost V 7 bases and J 6 bases; bases outside gene matches: 12. The CDR3 is 14 residues long. In germline, CDR1 is SNHLY, CDR2 FYNNEI. The CDR3 sequence is CASNTGRTSSEQYF. CDR3 DNA sequence: TGTGCCAGCAATACCGGGAGGACTAGTTCCGAGCAGTACTTC.

In its sample, this clone was seen once. The chain couples TRBV11-2 to TRBJ2-1, with TRBD2 as a possible D gene (6 bases). Germline V gene lookup returns CDR1 SGHAT and CDR2 FQNNGV. This CDR3 has 15 residues. V gave up 1 base and J gave up 8 bases, with 15 bases separating them. CDR3 bases: TGTGCCAGCAGCTTAGTGGGGGGTACCGGCGATGAGCAGTTCTTC. Translating gives CASSLVGGTGDEQFF. The full variable domain, with the rest looked up from reference TRBV11-2 and TRBJ2-1, is EAGVAQSPRYKIIEKRQSVAFWCNPISGHATLYWYQQILGQGPKLLIQFQNNGVVDDSQLPKDRFSAERLKGVDSTLKIQPAKLEDSAVYLCASSLVGGTGDEQFFGPGTRLTVL.

The chain is built from TRBV7-9 and TRBJ1-4, with a possible D match to TRBD1 (6 bases). CDR3 length: 14 amino acids. CDR1 SEHNR and CDR2 FQNEAQ come from the germline V gene (reference sequence). Trimming shortened V by 5 bases and J by 5 bases, and 12 bases separated the two germline ends. The CDR3 sequence: CASSPGGGNEKLFF. The CDR3 bases are TGTGCCAGCAGCCCGGGAGGGGGGAATGAAAAACTGTTTTTT. Together with reference TRBV7-9 and TRBJ1-4, the CDR3 gives the full variable domain: DTGVSQNPRHKITKRGQNVTFRCDPISEHNRLYWYRQTLGQGPEFLTYFQNEAQLEKSRLLSDRFSAERPKGSFSTLEIQRTEQGDSAMYLCASSPGGGNEKLFFGSGTQLSVL.

This clone has more than one count but fewer than ten. V gene TRBV18 combines with J gene TRBJ2-7, with 7 bases identical to TRBD1. Trimming cost V 5 bases and J 2 bases; bases outside gene matches: 6. This CDR3 contains 14 residues. The V gene's germline CDR1 is KGHSH and CDR2 LQKENI. The CDR3 region is CASSREGQAYEQYF. In DNA, the CDR3 is TGTGCCAGCTCAAGGGAAGGACAGGCCTACGAGCAGTACTTC. Combining the CDR3 with reference TRBV18 and TRBJ2-7 gives the whole variable domain NAGVMQNPRHLVRRRGQEARLRCSPMKGHSHVYWYRQLPEEGLKFMVYLQKENIIDESGMPKERFSAEFPKEGPSILRIQQVVRGDSAAYFCASSREGQAYEQYFGPGTRLTVT.

The V call is TRBV7-3, the J call TRBJ1-2, with unresolved D. V dropped 4 bases and J dropped 5 bases, with 11 bases sitting between them. The CDR3 is 13 residues long. CDR1 is SGHTA and CDR2 is FQGTGA in the germline V gene. CDR3 sequence reads: CASSSKPGYGYTF. Written as DNA, the CDR3 is TGTGCCAGCAGCTCTAAGCCAGGATATGGCTACACCTTC.